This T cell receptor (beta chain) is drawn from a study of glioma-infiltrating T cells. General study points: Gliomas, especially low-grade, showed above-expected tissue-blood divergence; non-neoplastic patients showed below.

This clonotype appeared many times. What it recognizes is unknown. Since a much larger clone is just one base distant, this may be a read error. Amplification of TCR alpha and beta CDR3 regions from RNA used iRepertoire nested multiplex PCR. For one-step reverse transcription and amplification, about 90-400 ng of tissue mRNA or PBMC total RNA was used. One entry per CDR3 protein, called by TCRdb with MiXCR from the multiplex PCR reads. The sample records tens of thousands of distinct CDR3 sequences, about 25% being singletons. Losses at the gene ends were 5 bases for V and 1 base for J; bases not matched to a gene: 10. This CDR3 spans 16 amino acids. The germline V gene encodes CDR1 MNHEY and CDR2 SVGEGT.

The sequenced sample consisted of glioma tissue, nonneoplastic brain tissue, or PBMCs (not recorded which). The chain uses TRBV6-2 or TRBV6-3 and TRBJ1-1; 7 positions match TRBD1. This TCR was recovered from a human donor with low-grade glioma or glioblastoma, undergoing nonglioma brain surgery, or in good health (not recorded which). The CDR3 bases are TGTGCCAGCAGTACAACAGGGGTCGGGACGAACACTGAAGCTTTCTTT. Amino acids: CASSTTGVGTNTEAFF.